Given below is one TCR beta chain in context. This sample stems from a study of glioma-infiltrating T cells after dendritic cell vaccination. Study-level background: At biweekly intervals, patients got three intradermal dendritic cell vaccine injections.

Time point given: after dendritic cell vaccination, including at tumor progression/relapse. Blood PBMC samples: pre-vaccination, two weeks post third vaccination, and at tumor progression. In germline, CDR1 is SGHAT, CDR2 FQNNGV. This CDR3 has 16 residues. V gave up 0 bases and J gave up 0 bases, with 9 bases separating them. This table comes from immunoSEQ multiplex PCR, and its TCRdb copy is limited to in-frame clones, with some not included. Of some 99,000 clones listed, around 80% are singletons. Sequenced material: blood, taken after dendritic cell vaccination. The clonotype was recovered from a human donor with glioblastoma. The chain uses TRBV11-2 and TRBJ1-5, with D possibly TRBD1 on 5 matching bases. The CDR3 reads CASSLDQGGSNQPQHF. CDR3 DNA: TGTGCCAGCAGCTTAGATCAGGGAGGTAGCAATCAGCCCCAGCATTTT. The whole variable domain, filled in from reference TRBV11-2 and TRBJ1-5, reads EAGVAQSPRYKIIEKRQSVAFWCNPISGHATLYWYQQILGQGPKLLIQFQNNGVVDDSQLPKDRFSAERLKGVDSTLKIQPAKLEDSAVYLCASSLDQGGSNQPQHFGDGTRLSIL.